This T cell receptor (beta chain) is from a study of CD8 T cells in ankylosing spondylitis. Broader study findings: From matched ankylosing spondylitis synovial fluid, disease-linked clones were reportedly recovered at significantly enriched levels.

As concerns this clonotype: Its antigen is as yet unknown.

Construction of TCR beta libraries was performed using quantitative 5'-RACE with molecular barcodes. TCRdb used MiXCR to reprocess the 5' RACE reads, holding one entry per CDR3 protein. Of roughly 260,000 distinct CDR3 sequences listed, around 18% are singletons. The TCR was taken from a male donor with ankylosing spondylitis or in good health (not recorded which). Specimen: blood, either unsorted or a sorted T cell fraction (not recorded which).

The CDR3 spells CASSLASGSGKLFF. DNA of the CDR3: TGTGCCAGCAGCTTAGCCTCAGGGAGCGGAAAACTGTTTTTT. V is TRBV13 and J is TRBJ1-4; D perhaps matches TRBD1 (5 bases). CDR3 size: 14 residues. Germline CDR1 PRHDT, CDR2 FYEKMQ (reference sequence). Trimming shortened V by 1 base and J by 10 bases, and 13 bases separated the two germline ends.